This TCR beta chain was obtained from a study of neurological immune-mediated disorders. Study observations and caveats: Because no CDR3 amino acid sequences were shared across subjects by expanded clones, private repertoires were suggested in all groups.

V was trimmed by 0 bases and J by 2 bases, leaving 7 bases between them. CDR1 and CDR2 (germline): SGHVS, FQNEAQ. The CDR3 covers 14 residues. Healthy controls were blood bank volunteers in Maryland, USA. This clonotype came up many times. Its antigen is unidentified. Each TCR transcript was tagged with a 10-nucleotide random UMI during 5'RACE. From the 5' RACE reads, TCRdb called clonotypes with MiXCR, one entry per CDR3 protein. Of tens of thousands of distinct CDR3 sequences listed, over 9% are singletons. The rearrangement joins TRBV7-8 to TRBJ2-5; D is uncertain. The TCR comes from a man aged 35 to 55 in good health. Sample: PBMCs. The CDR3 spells CASSLARVQETQYF. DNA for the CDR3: TGTGCCAGCAGCTTAGCCCGGGTTCAAGAGACCCAGTACTTC.